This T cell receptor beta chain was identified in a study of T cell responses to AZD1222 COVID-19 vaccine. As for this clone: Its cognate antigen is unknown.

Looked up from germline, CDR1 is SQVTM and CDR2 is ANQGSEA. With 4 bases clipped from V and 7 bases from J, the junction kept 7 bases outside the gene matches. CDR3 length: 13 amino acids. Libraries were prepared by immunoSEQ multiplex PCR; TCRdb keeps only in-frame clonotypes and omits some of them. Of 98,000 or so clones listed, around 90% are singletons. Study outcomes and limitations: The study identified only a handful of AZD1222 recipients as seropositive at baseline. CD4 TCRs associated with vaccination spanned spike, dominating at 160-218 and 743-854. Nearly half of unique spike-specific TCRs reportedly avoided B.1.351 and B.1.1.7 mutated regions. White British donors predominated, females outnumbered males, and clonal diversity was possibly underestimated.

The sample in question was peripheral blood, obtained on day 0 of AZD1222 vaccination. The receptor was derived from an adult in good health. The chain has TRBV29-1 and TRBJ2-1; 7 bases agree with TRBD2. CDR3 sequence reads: CSVAGGVLNEQFF. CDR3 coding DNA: TGCAGCGTTGCGGGAGGAGTTTTAAATGAGCAGTTCTTC.